This T cell receptor (beta chain) emerged from a study of blood T cell repertoires in COVID-19. Looking at the study overall: The United States, Italy and Spain supplied acute and convalescent COVID-19 samples.

A few counts support this clone. Participant reports of clinical history set cohort assignment. Resolution of symptoms, clearance, or two negative PCRs was present in recovered Cohort 3 donors. Using immunoSEQ multiplex PCR, the repertoire was profiled, and TCRdb retains in-frame clones only, with some absent. The table includes 310,000 or so clones, approximately 90% detected once. The germline V gene encodes CDR1 SGHRS and CDR2 YFSETQ. The CDR3 totals 15 residues. The V end was cut by 0 bases, the J end by 7 bases, with 11 bases between. The receptor was derived from a woman in her forties who had recovered from COVID-19. The chain recombines TRBV5-1 with TRBJ1-6; unclear D gene. The sample taken for sequencing was PBMCs or T cells enriched from blood (not recorded which). Here the CDR3 reads CASSLVGSTNSPLHF. CDR3 coding DNA: TGCGCCAGCAGCTTGGTTGGGAGCACAAATTCACCCCTCCACTTT.